A selection of T cell receptor beta chains follows, all from one sample in a study of chemoradiotherapy in HPV16-positive cancers. Profiled with immunoSEQ multiplex PCR; TCRdb holds only in-frame clones, not every one. The sample lists about 22,000 clones; roughly 92% were seen once. This specimen consisted of blood, obtained from a patient who underwent chemoradiotherapy. The receptor set was obtained from a human donor with HPV-associated anogenital cancer. CDR3s include the opening cysteine and the closing phenylalanine or tryptophan. Fields, in order: D gene, J gene, clone size, V gene, CDR3 protein, CDR3 DNA. The D gene is left open where the match is weak. Clone size is shown for a subset of rows, as once, few, many or a class of expanded clone.

TRBD2 | TRBJ2-1 | - | TRBV2 | CASKRWEGPYNEQFF | TGTGCCAGCAAGAGGTGGGAGGGCCCCTACAATGAGCAGTTCTTC
- | TRBJ2-7 | - | TRBV18 | CASSPRGTASSYEQYF | TGTGCCAGCTCACCTCGGGGGACAGCAAGCTCCTACGAGCAGTACTTC
- | TRBJ2-7 | - | TRBV29-1 | CSVKGLPNPYEQYF | TGCAGCGTTAAGGGGCTCCCCAACCCATACGAGCAGTACTTC
- | TRBJ1-2 | - | TRBV5-5 | CASSLVLAGYTF | TGTGCCAGCAGCTTGGTACTAGCTGGCTACACCTTC
TRBD1 | TRBJ1-2 | - | TRBV10-1 | CASSRDRGKTNYGYTF | TGCGCCAGCAGTCGGGACAGGGGAAAGACTAACTATGGCTACACCTTC
- | TRBJ1-1 | - | TRBV6-5 | CASSYSWGGATEAFF | TGTGCCAGCAGTTACTCATGGGGAGGTGCCACTGAAGCTTTCTTT
TRBD2 | TRBJ2-1 | - | TRBV4-3 | CASSQPPGLAGGEQFF | TGCGCCAGCAGCCAACCCCCTGGACTAGCGGGAGGTGAGCAGTTCTTC
- | TRBJ2-7 | - | TRBV2 | CASTDRGSSYEQYF | TGTGCCAGTACCGACAGAGGAAGCTCCTACGAGCAGTACTTC
- | TRBJ1-1 | - | TRBV28 | CASSPSGGPNTEAFF | TGTGCCAGCAGCCCGAGTGGGGGCCCGAACACTGAAGCTTTCTTT
- | TRBJ1-2 | - | TRBV5-8 | CASSSSFEGRNGYTF | TGTGCCAGCAGCTCCTCCTTTGAGGGGCGGAATGGCTACACCTTC
- | TRBJ1-5 | - | TRBV11-2 | CASSPYGGGQPQHF | TGTGCCAGCAGCCCCTATGGGGGGGGTCAGCCCCAGCATTTT
TRBD1 | TRBJ2-6 | once | TRBV7-6 | CASSLDRGTGANVLTF | TGTGCCAGCAGCTTAGACAGGGGAACTGGGGCCAACGTCCTGACTTTC
- | TRBJ2-3 | - | TRBV5-6 | CASSLFGTDTQYF | TGTGCCAGCAGCTTGTTTGGCACAGATACGCAGTATTTT
TRBD2 | TRBJ2-7 | - | TRBV5-1 | CASSFSLAGAFSYEQYF | TGCGCCAGCAGCTTCAGTCTAGCGGGAGCTTTCTCCTACGAGCAGTACTTC
- | TRBJ1-1 | - | TRBV28 | CASSPLDRVNTEAFF | TGTGCCAGCAGTCCCCTGGACAGAGTAAACACTGAAGCTTTCTTT
TRBD2 | TRBJ2-1 | - | TRBV4-1 | CASSQGSAGGSGNEQFF | TGCGCCAGCAGCCAAGGTTCGGCGGGAGGCTCGGGTAATGAGCAGTTCTTC
- | TRBJ1-2 | once | TRBV7-2 | CASSFPGNYGYTF | TGTGCCAGCAGCTTCCCAGGGAACTATGGCTACACCTTC
- | TRBJ2-1 | - | TRBV27 | CASSGRNEQFF | TGTGCCAGCAGTGGCCGAAATGAGCAGTTCTTC
- | TRBJ1-2 | few | TRBV20-1 | CTSEGYTF | TGCACGTCGGAAGGCTACACCTTC
TRBD2 | TRBJ2-1 | - | TRBV29-1 | CSVGQAGAYNEQFF | TGCAGCGTTGGGCAAGCGGGGGCTTACAATGAGCAGTTCTTC
- | TRBJ2-7 | - | TRBV6-5 | CASSFLSGRPYEQYF | TGTGCCAGCAGTTTTCTTTCGGGCAGACCCTACGAGCAGTACTTC
TRBD1 | TRBJ2-5 | - | TRBV7-9 | CASSPGTGASSGYETQYF | TGTGCCAGCAGCCCCGGGACAGGGGCGTCCAGCGGGTATGAGACCCAGTACTTC
- | TRBJ1-4 | - | TRBV4-2 | CASSQAGAIEKLFF | TGTGCCAGCAGCCAAGCCGGGGCGATAGAAAAACTGTTTTTT
TRBD1 | TRBJ2-7 | - | TRBV19 | CASKGGQGAFYEQYF | TGTGCCAGTAAAGGGGGACAGGGGGCTTTCTACGAGCAGTACTTC
TRBD1 | TRBJ2-7 | once | TRBV10-2 | CASSNPRDRGSYEQYF | TGCGCCAGCAGCAACCCCCGGGACAGGGGCTCCTACGAGCAGTACTTC
- | TRBJ2-5 | once | TRBV7-2 | CASSLGETKAQYF | TGTGCCAGCAGCTTAGGGGAGACCAAGGCCCAGTACTTC
- | TRBJ1-6 | - | TRBV6-5 | CASNKGQVNSPLHF | TGTGCCAGCAATAAAGGGCAGGTAAATTCACCCCTCCACTTT
- | TRBJ1-4 | - | TRBV19 | CASSLGTTNEKLFF | TGTGCCAGTAGTCTGGGGACAACTAATGAAAAACTGTTTTTT
- | TRBJ2-3 | - | TRBV5-1 | CASSQTSGTDTQYF | TGCGCCAGCAGCCAGACTAGTGGCACAGATACGCAGTATTTT
- | TRBJ2-1 | - | TRBV6-5 | CASKGWTVNEQFF | TGTGCCAGCAAAGGGTGGACAGTCAATGAGCAGTTCTTC
- | TRBJ2-5 | - | TRBV7-2 | CASSETRVQETQYF | TGTGCCAGCAGCGAAACCCGGGTTCAAGAGACCCAGTACTTC
- | TRBJ1-2 | - | TRBV11-2 | CASSFTASAGGNYGYTF | TGTGCCAGCAGCTTTACCGCTTCTGCGGGGGGCAACTATGGCTACACCTTC
TRBD1 | TRBJ2-7 | - | TRBV28 | CASSYIGGQGRYEQYF | TGTGCCAGCAGCTACATAGGGGGACAGGGGAGGTACGAGCAGTACTTC
- | TRBJ2-2 | - | TRBV7-2 | CASSRDIYTGELFF | TGTGCCAGCAGCCGGGACATCTACACCGGGGAGCTGTTTTTT
- | TRBJ1-2 | - | TRBV7-2 | CASSLDGGGKGYTF | TGTGCCAGCAGCCTCGACGGGGGGGGAAAAGGCTACACCTTC
- | TRBJ2-1 | - | TRBV2 | CASSESMWGPRGYYNEQFF | TGTGCCAGCAGTGAAAGCATGTGGGGCCCGAGGGGCTACTACAATGAGCAGTTCTTC
- | TRBJ2-2 | - | TRBV25-1 | CASSVTGELFF | TGTGCCAGCAGTGTAACCGGGGAGCTGTTTTTT